This T cell receptor (beta chain) was sequenced during a study of response to subunit inactivated influenza vaccine (dated 2018 in TCRdb). Some background on the complete study: The study used deep quantitative T cell receptor repertoire profiling to track responses to a trivalent subunit inactivated influenza vaccine. General findings and caveats noted by the study authors: According to the authors, only a limited number of new T cells may be recruited by each seasonal influenza vaccination.

In the case of this clonotype: Its antigen has not been determined. A read error may explain this, as a much larger clone is one base away. The CDR3 end shows no conserved phenylalanine or tryptophan, and so a read error is likely.

V is clipped by 2 bases and J by 0 bases, and the sequence between their germline boundaries is 12 bases long. From a lookup of the germline V gene, CDR1 and CDR2 are MNHNS and SASEGT. The CDR3 is 16 residues long, ends included. Only the CDR3 region is kept as DNA, spanning 48 bases read in frame from base 1. The receptor library was made with RT-PCR. The sequencer was an Illumina HiSeq 2500. Using fastp at Q25 and MiXCR, TCRdb reprocessed the public reads and kept productive beta chains. Rows merge per CDR3 protein into single entries with the most common DNA and genes. Across this sample there are about 480,000 distinct CDR3 sequences, with 25% seen only once. The ten largest clones represent approximately 2% of the sample.

This specimen was CD4+ T cells sorted from PBMCs, taken less than 6 days after vaccination. This chain is built from TRBV6-1 and TRBJ2-3, with an unclear D gene assignment. The sequence came from a man over 45 who received an inactivated influenza vaccine. Donor details come from another sample of the same person, matched by shared clones. The CDR3: CASSEHSAVSTDTQYY. DNA sequence: TGTGCCAGCAGTGAACATTCGGCGGTTAGCACAGATACGCAGTATTAT.